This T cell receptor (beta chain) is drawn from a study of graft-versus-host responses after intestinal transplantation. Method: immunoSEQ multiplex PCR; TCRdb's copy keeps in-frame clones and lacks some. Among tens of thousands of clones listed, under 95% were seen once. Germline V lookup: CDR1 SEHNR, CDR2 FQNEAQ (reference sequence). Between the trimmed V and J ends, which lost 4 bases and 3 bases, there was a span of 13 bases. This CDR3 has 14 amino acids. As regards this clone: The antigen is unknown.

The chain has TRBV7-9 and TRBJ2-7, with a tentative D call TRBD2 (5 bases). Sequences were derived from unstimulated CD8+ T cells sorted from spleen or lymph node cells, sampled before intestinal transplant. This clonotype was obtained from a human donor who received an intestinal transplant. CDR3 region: CASSSPEGLYEQYF. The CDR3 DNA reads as TGTGCCAGCAGCTCCCCCGAGGGTCTCTACGAGCAGTACTTC.